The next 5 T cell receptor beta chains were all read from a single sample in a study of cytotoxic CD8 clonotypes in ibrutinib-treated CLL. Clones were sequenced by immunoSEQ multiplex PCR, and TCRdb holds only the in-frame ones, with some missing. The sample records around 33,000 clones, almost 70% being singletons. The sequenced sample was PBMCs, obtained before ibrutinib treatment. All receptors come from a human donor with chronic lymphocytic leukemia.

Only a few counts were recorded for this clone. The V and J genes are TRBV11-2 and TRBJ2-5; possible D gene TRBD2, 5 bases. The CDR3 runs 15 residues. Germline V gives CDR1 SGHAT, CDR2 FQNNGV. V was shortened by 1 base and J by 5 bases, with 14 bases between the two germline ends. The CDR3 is CASSLAGKEVETQYF. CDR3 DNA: TGTGCCAGCAGCTTAGCCGGGAAAGAAGTGGAGACCCAGTACTTC.

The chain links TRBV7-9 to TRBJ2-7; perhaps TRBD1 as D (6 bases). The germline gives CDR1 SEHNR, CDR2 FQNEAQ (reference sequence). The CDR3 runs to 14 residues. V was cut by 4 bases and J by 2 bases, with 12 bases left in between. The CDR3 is CASSSTGPTYEQYF. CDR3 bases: TGTGCCAGCAGCTCGACAGGACCGACCTACGAGCAGTACTTC.

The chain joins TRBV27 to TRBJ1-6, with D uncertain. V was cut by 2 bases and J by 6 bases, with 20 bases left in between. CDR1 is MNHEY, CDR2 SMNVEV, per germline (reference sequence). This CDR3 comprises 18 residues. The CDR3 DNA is TGTGCCAGCAGTTTAATCTTCGGCGGGGTGCAAGGTAATTCACCCCTCCACTTT. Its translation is CASSLIFGGVQGNSPLHF.

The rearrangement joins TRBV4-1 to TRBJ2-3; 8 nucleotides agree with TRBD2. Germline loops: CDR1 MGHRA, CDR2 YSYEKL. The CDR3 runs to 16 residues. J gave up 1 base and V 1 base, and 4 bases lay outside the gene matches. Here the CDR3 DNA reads TGCGCCAGCAGCCAAGGGGCGGGGGGCGGCACAGATACGCAGTATTTT. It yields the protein CASSQGAGGGTDTQYF.

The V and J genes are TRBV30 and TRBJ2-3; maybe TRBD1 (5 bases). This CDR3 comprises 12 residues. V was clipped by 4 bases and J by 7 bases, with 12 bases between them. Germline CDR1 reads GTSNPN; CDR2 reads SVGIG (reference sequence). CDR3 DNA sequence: TGTGCCTGGACTGGCAGGGTGAATACGCAGTATTTT. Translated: CAWTGRVNTQYF. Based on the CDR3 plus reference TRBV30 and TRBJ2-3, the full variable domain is SQTIHQWPATLVQPVGSPLSLECTVEGTSNPNLYWYRQAAGRGLQLLFYSVGIGQISSEVPQNLSASRPQDRQFILSSKKLLLSDSGFYLCAWTGRVNTQYFGPGTRLTVL.